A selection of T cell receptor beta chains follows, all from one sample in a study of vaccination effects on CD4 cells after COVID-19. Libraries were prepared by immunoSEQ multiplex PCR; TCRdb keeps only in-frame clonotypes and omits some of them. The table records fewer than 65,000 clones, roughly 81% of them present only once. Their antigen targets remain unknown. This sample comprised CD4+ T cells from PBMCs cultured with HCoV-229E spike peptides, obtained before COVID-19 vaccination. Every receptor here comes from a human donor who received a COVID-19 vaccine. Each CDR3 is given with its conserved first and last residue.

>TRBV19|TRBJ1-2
CASSIAPAGYGYTF
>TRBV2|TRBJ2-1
CASRGSKDEQFF
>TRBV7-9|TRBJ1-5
CASSLGAGGQPQHF
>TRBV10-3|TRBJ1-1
CAISGQGLNTEAFF
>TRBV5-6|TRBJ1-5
CASSHGQSNQPQHF
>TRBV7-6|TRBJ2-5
CASSLDGGGRKVQYF
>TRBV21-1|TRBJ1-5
CASRVSNQPQHF
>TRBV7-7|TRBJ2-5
CASSFTGRETQYF
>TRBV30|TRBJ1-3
CAWSRGVSRGLSGNTIYF
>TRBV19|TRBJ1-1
CASRTRTSGAFF
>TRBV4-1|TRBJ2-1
CASSQGPAQGSYNEQFF
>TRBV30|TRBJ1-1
CAWKQGLTEAFF
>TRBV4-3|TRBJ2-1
CASSQERLAVNEQFF
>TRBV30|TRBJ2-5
CAWSKQVQETQYF
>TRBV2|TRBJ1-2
CASRDRDYGYTF
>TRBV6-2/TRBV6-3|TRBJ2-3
CASSRTGTSGGASRDTQYF
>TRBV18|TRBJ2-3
CASSQLGQSTDTQYF
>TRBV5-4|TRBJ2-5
CASSFGETQYF
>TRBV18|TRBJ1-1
CATTLQMGVNTEAFF
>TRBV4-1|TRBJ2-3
CASSQEIMPGSTDTQYF
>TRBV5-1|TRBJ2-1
CASSLGQGEQFF
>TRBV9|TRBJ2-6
CASSVGAGSSGANVLTF
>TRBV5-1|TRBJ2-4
CASSGGAGDRKNIQYF
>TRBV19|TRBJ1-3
CASSRQGTPNTIYF
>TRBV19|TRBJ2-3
CASSRLGRDTQYF
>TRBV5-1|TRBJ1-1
CASSLVGQDLTEAFF
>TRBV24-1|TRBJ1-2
CAVAEGQGYGYTF
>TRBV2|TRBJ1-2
CASNLSGTLPRGYTF
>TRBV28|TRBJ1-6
CASSALTGTESPLHF
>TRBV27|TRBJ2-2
CASREGTNTGELFF
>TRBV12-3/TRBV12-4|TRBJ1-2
CASSETGNYGYTF
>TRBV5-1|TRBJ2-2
CASSLPETNTGELFF
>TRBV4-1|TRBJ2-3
CASSQGGGSSTDTQYF
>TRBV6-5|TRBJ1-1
CASKLDRVTEAFF
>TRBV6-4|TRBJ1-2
CASSNWEGSGMGGLYGYTF
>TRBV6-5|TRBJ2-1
CASRQGGSYNEQFF
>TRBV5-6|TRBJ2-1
CASSDLAGGRTYNEQFF
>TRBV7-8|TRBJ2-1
CASSSRSTAGIYDYNEQFF
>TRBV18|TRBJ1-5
CASSPDRDQPQHF
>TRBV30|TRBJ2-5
CAWSIRTVPQETQYF
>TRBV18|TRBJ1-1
CASSSDRATEAFF
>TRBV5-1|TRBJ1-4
CASSRGLDNEKLFF
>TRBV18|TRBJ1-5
CASSRGQGAGNQPQHF
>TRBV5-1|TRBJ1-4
CASSFGSGEKLFF
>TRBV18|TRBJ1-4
CASSPVEVGKLFF
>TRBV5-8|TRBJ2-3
CASPGLGVSDTQYF
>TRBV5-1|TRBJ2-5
CASSPWTGTETQYF
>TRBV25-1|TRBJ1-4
CASSGDWDSNEKLFF
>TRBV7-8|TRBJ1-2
CASKPNPNYGYTF
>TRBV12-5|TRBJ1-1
CASGLVQNTEAFF
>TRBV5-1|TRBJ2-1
CASSRQAAGHNEQFF